This TCR beta chain is from a study of shared clonotypes between healthy human individuals. This clone has a single count. As yet, its antigen is unknown. This CDR3 has 14 residues. CDR1 is SGHRS, CDR2 YFSETQ, per germline. The ends were cut back, 3 bases at V and 8 bases at J, with 15 bases in the middle. Some clones are missing from TCRdb's copy, which holds only in-frame ones; the method was immunoSEQ multiplex PCR. The sample lists millions of clones, roughly 94% occurring once. General study findings and limits: A limitation of the genetic and exposure-history diversity represented arose from few donors.

The chain couples TRBV5-1 to TRBJ2-1, with D uncertain. Sequencing used naive CD4+ T cells sorted from blood. Subset described: CD45RA+ positively selected. The clonotype comes from a young man in good health. CDR3 sequence: CASSSDRFMDEQFF. CDR3 in DNA: TGCGCCAGCAGCTCCGACCGTTTCATGGATGAGCAGTTCTTC.